The clone carrying this T cell receptor (beta chain) was observed a few times. This specimen comes from a study of T-cell reconstitution after alpha-beta-depleted transplantation in children. The CDR3 spans 15 residues. Deletions cut 0 bases from V and 2 bases from J, with 9 bases between. The library targeted TCRbeta and was prepared with unique molecular identifiers. TCRdb ran MiXCR on the PCR reads and lists one entry per CDR3 protein. Of about 350,000 distinct CDR3 sequences in the sample, 10% to 15% were seen once. This TCR came from a human donor who donated a stem cell graft to a child with Fanconi anemia. Sequences were derived from PBMCs, sampled from the stem cell graft. The chain has TRBV12-3 or TRBV12-4 and TRBJ2-3; weak D call: TRBD2 (6 bases). Written as DNA, the CDR3 is TGTGCCAGCAGTTTAGCGGGACTTCACACAGATACGCAGTATTTT. Translating gives CASSLAGLHTDTQYF.